The clone carrying this T cell receptor (beta chain) occurred many times. V lost 2 bases, J lost 5 bases, and 11 bases lay in between. The CDR3 is made up of 14 amino acids. CDR1 and CDR2 (germline): MNHEY, SVGAGI. The record originates from a study of T cells after yellow fever vaccination. TCRdb passed the 5' RACE reads through MiXCR, listing each CDR3 protein once. Of a few hundred thousand distinct CDR3 sequences detected, around 4% appear once; the ten largest clones hold about 20%. The chain employs TRBV6-5 and TRBJ2-3; D not certain. Sequenced material: PBMCs, taken on the day of the yellow fever booster vaccination. The clonotype originates from a man between 18 and 29 years old who received the YFV17D yellow fever vaccine. The CDR3 is CASSYALGGDTQYF. The CDR3 DNA reads as TGTGCCAGCAGTTACGCCCTGGGTGGAGATACGCAGTATTTT.